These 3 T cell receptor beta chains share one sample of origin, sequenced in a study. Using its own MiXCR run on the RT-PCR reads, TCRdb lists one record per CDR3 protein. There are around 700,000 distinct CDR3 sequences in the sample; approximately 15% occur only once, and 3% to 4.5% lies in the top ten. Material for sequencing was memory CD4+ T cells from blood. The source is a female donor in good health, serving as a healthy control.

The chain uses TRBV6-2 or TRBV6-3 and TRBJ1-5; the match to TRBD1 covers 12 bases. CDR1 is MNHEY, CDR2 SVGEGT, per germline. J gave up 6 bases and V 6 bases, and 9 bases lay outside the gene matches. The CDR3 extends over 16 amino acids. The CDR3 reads CASSSRDRGQGQPQHF. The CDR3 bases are TGTGCCAGCAGCTCTCGGGACAGGGGGCAAGGTCAGCCCCAGCATTTT.

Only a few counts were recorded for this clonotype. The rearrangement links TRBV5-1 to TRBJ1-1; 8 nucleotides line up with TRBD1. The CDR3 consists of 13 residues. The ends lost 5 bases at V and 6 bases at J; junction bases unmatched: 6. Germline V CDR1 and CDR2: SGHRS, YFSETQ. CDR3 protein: CASSPETGAEAFF. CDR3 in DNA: TGCGCCAGCAGTCCGGAGACAGGGGCTGAAGCTTTCTTT.

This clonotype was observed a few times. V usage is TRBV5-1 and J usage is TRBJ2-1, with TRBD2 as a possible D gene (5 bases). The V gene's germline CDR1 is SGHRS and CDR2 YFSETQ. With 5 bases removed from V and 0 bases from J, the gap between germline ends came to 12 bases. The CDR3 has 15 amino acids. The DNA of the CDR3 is TGCGCCAGCAGGACGGAGGCAACCTCCTACAATGAGCAGTTCTTC. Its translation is CASRTEATSYNEQFF.